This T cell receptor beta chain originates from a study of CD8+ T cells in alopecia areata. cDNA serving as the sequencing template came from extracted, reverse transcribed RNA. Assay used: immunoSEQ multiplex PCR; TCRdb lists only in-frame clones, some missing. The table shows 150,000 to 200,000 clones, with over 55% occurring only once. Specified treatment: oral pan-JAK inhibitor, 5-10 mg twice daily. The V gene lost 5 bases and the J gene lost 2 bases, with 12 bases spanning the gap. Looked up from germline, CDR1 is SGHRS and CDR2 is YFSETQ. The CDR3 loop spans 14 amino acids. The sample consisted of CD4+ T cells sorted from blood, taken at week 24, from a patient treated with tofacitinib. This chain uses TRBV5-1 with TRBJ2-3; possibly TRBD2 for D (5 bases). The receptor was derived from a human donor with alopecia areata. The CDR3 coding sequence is TGCGCCAGCAGATCGGGAAAGATCACAGATACGCAGTATTTT. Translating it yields CASRSGKITDTQYF.